This TCR beta chain was found in a study of beta chain features in type 1 diabetes. At the level of the study: Sorted cells from all samples, numbering fewer than 120,000,000, were examined.

V lost 3 bases and J lost 2; bases outside the gene matches: 4. The CDR3 totals 16 residues. From germline, CDR1 is KGHSH and CDR2 LQKENI. The sample holds many counts of this clone. Its antigen is currently unknown. Study outcomes and limitations: Amplification by PCR could prefer shorter templates, with the same effect in patients and controls. The study found moderately but significantly shorter TCRB CDR3s in all four CD4+ subsets of Type 1 diabetes patients.

Via the markers CD45RO/CCR7/CD25/CD127/CD95/CD27, stem cell-like memory, regulatory, central memory and naive CD4+ cells were sorted. Expressed TCRB transcripts were sequenced because the isolated RNA had all been reverse transcribed beforehand. Naive, central memory and regulatory T cell samples produced a mean of approximately 3.5 million reads. The data were produced by immunoSEQ multiplex PCR, yet TCRdb's version contains in-frame clones alone and is incomplete. Found here are nearly 350,000 clones, around 9.3% of them singletons; the top ten hold 1%. The receptor's source is a man in his thirties or forties with type 1 diabetes. The genes are TRBV18 and TRBJ2-1, with TRBD2 identical over 10 bases. Sequenced sample: central memory CD4+ T cells from blood. The CDR3 sequence: CASSPPSGGAYNEQFF. The CDR3 region has the DNA TGTGCCAGCTCACCGCCCAGCGGGGGGGCCTACAATGAGCAGTTCTTC.